Below, one T cell receptor beta chain is given with its context. These data belong to a study of blood T cell repertoires in COVID-19. Study information: COVID-19 samples, acute and convalescent, were from the United States, Italy and Spain. Sample material is recorded as cDNA or gDNA derived from T cells, B-cell-depleted T cells, or PBMCs.

Source study methods: It was from reference gene primer amplification that nucleated cell counts were estimated. The protocol was immunoSEQ multiplex PCR, while the TCRdb copy is restricted to in-frame clones and leaves out a portion. D and trimming were read from the DNA, whereas the V and J calls and clone size are those reported in that table. The profile shows 300,000 or so clones, roughly 90% of them singletons. The germline V gene has CDR1 SGHNT and CDR2 YYREEE (reference sequence). V shed 4 bases, J shed 6 bases, and the junction held 5 bases outside the gene matches. The CDR3 has 15 residues.

The sample consisted of peripheral blood. The TCR originated in a young man who had recovered from COVID-19. The chain has TRBV5-4 and TRBJ2-5, with 14 bases lining up with TRBD2. DNA of the CDR3: TGTGCCAGCAGCAAGACTAGCGGGGGGGCACAGACCCAGTACTTC. This gives the protein CASSKTSGGAQTQYF.